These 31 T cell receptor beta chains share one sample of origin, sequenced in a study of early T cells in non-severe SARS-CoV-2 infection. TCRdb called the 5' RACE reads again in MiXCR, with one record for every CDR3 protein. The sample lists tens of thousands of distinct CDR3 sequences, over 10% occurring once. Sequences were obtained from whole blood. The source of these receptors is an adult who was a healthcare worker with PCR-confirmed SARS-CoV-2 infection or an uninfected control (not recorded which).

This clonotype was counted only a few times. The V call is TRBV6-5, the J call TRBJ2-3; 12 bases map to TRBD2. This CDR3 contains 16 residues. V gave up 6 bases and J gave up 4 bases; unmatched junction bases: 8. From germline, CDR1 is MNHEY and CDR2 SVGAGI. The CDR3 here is CASSLQTSGGPDTQYF. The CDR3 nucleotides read TGTGCCAGCAGCCTCCAGACTAGCGGGGGTCCAGATACGCAGTATTTT.

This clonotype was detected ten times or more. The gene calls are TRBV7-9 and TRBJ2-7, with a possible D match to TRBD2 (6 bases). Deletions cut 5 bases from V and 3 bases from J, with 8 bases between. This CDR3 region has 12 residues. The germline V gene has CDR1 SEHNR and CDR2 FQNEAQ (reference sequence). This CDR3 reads CASSGGNYEQYF. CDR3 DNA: TGTGCCAGCAGCGGGGGGAACTACGAGCAGTACTTC. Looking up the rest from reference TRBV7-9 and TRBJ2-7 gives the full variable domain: DTGVSQNPRHKITKRGQNVTFRCDPISEHNRLYWYRQTLGQGPEFLTYFQNEAQLEKSRLLSDRFSAERPKGSFSTLEIQRTEQGDSAMYLCASSGGNYEQYFGPGTRLTVT.

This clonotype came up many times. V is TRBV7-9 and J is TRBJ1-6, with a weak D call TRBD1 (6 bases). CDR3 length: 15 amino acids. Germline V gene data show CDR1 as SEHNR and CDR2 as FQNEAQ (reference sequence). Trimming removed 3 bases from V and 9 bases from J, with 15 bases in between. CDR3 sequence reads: CASSFQAGVGSPLHF. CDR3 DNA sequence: TGTGCCAGCAGCTTTCAGGCAGGGGTTGGTTCACCCCTCCACTTT. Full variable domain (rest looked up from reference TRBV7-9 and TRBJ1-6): DTGVSQNPRHKITKRGQNVTFRCDPISEHNRLYWYRQTLGQGPEFLTYFQNEAQLEKSRLLSDRFSAERPKGSFSTLEIQRTEQGDSAMYLCASSFQAGVGSPLHFGNGTRLTVT.

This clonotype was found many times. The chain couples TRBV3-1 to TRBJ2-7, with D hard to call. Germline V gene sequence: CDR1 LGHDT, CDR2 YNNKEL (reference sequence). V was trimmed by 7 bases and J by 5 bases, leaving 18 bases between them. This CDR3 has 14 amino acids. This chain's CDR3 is CASKPRERSDEQYF. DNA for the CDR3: TGTGCCAGCAAACCGCGAGAGAGGAGTGACGAGCAGTACTTC.

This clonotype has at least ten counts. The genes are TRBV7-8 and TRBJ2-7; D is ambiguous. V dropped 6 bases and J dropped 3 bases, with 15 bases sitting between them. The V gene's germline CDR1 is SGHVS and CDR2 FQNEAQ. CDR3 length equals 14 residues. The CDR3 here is CASRSPGSRYEQYF. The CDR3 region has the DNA TGTGCCAGCAGGTCCCCCGGGTCGCGCTACGAGCAGTACTTC.

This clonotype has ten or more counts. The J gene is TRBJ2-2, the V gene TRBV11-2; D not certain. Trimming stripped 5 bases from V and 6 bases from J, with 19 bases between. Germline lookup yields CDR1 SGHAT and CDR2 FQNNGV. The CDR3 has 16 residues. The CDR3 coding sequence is TGTGCCAGCAGCCCGACACTAACGACCCCCGCCGGGGAGCTGTTTTTT. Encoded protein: CASSPTLTTPAGELFF.

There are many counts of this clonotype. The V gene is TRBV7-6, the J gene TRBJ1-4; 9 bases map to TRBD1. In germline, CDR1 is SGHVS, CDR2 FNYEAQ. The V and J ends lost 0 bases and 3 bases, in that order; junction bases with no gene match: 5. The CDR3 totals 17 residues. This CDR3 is CASSLARGQGANEKLFF. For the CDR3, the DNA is TGTGCCAGCAGCTTAGCCCGGGGACAGGGCGCTAATGAAAAACTGTTTTTT.

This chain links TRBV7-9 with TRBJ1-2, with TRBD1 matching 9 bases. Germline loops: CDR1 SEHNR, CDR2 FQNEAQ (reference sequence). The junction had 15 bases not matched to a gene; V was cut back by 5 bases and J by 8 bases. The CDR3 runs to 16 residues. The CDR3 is CASSLLVMDRGGGYTF. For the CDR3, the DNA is TGTGCCAGCAGCCTCCTAGTGATGGACAGGGGAGGAGGCTACACCTTC.

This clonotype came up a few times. CDR3 in amino acids: CSANSGGGVETQYF. DNA for the CDR3: TGCAGTGCCAATAGCGGGGGGGGTGTTGAGACCCAGTACTTC. The chain couples TRBV20-1 to TRBJ2-5; 11 nucleotides agree with TRBD2. Germline trimming cut 6 bases from V and 5 bases from J; bases unmatched to any gene: 8. This CDR3 is built from 14 residues. Per germline, CDR1 DFQATT and CDR2 SNEGSKA (reference sequence).

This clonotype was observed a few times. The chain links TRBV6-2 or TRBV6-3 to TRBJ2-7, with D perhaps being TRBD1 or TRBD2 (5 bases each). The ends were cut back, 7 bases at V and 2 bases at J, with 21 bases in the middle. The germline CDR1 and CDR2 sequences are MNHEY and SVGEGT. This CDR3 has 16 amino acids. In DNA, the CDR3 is TGTGCCAGCACCGTTCAGGACGGGACGGCACCCTACGAGCAGTACTTC. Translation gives CASTVQDGTAPYEQYF.

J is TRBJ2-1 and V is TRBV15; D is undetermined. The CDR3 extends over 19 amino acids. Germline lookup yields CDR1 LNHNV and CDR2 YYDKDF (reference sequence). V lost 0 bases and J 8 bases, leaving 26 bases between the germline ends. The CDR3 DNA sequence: TGTGCCACCAGCAGAGATTCGGGTAGTGCTAGGAGATTTGTGGATGAGCAGTTCTTC. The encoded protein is CATSRDSGSARRFVDEQFF.

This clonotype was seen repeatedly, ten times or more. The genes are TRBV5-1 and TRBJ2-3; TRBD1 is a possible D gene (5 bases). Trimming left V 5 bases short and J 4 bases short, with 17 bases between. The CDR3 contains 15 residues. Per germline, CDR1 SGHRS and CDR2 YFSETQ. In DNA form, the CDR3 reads TGCGCCAGCAGTACGGGCAGGGTCGCGCCAGATACGCAGTATTTT. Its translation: CASSTGRVAPDTQYF.

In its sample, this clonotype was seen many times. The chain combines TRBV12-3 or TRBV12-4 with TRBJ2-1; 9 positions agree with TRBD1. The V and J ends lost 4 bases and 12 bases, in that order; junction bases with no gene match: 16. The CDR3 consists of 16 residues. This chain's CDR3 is CASSSQGAVGTGVQFF. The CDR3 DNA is TGTGCCAGCAGTTCACAGGGGGCCGTCGGAACCGGGGTGCAGTTCTTC.

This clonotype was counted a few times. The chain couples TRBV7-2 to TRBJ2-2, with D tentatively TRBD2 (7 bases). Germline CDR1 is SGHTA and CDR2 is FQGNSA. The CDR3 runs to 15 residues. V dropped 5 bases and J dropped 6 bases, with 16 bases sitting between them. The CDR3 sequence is CASSPGGLGPGELFF. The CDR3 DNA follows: TGTGCCAGCAGCCCCGGGGGGCTGGGGCCCGGGGAGCTGTTTTTT.

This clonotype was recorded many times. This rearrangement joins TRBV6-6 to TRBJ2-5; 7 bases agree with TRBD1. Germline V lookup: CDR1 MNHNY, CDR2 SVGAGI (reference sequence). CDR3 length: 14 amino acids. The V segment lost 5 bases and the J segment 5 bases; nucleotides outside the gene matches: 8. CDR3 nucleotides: TGTGCCAGCAGTGAGGACAGGCCGGTCGAGACCCAGTACTTC. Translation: CASSEDRPVETQYF.

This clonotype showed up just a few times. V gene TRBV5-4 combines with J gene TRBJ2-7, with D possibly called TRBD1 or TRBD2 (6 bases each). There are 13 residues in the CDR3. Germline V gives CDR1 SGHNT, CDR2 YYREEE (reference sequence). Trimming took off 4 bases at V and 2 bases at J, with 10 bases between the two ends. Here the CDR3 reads CASSRGDTYEQYF. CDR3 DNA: TGTGCCAGCAGCAGGGGGGACACCTACGAGCAGTACTTC.

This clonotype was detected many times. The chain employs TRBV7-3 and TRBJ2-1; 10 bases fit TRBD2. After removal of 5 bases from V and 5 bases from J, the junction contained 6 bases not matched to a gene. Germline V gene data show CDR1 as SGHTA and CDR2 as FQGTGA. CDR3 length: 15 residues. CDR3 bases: TGTGCCAGCAGCCGAGCGGGGGGGCAACACAATGAGCAGTTCTTC. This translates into CASSRAGGQHNEQFF. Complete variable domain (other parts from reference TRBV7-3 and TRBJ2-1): GAGVSQTPSNKVTEKGKYVELRCDPISGHTALYWYRQSLGQGPEFLIYFQGTGAADDSGLPNDRFFAVRPEGSVSTLKIQRTERGDSAVYLCASSRAGGQHNEQFFGPGTRLTVL.

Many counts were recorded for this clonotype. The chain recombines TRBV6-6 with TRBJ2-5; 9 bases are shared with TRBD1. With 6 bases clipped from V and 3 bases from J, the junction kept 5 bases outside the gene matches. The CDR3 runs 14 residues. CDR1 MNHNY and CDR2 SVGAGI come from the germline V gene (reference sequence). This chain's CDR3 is CASRPTGGEETQYF. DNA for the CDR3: TGTGCCAGCAGACCTACAGGGGGCGAAGAGACCCAGTACTTC.

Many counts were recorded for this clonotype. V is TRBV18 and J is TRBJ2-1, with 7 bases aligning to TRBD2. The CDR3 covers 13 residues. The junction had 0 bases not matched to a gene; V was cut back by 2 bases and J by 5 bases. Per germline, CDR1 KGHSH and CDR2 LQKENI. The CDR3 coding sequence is TGTGCCAGCTCACCAGGGGGGGACAATGAGCAGTTCTTC. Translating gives CASSPGGDNEQFF.

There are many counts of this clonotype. The CDR3 coding sequence is TGTGCCAGCAGCTTAACGAGGGCCACCGGGGAGCTGTTTTTT. It translates to CASSLTRATGELFF. The V call is TRBV7-3, the J call TRBJ2-2; the D gene is possibly TRBD2 (5 bases). V lost 0 bases and J lost 4, with 6 bases in between. From germline, CDR1 is SGHTA and CDR2 FQGTGA. CDR3 size: 14 residues.

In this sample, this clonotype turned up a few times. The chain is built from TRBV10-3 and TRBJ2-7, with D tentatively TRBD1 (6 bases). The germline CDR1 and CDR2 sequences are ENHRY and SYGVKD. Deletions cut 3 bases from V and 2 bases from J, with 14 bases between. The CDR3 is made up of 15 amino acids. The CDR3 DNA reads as TGTGCCATCAGTGACTTCTCGACAGGCGCCTACGAGCAGTACTTC. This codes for CAISDFSTGAYEQYF.

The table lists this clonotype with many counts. CDR3 DNA: TGTGCCAGCAGTCAGGGGACAGGGCCAGGAACTAATCAGCCCCAGCATTTT. Protein: CASSQGTGPGTNQPQHF. The chain joins TRBV6-6 to TRBJ1-5, with 9 nucleotides matching TRBD1. CDR3 length: 17 residues. Germline CDR1 is MNHNY and CDR2 is SVGAGI (reference sequence). Trimming removed 5 bases from V and 4 bases from J; junction bases left unmatched: 12.

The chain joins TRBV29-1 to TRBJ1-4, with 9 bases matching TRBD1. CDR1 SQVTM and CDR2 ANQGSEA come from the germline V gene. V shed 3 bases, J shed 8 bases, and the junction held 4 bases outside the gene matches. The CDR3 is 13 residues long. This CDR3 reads CSVETGTGEKLFF. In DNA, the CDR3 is TGCAGCGTTGAGACCGGGACAGGGGAAAAACTGTTTTTT. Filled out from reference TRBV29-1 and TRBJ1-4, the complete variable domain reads SAVISQKPSRDICQRGTSLTIQCQVDSQVTMMFWYRQQPGQSLTLIATANQGSEATYESGFVIDKFPISRPNLTFSTLTVSNMSPEDSSIYLCSVETGTGEKLFFGSGTQLSVL.

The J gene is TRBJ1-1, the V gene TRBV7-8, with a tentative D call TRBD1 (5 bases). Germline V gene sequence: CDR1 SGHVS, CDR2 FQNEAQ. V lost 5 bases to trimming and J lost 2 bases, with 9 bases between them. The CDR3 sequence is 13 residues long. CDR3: CASSDRPNTEAFF. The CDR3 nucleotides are TGTGCCAGCAGCGACAGACCTAACACTGAAGCTTTCTTT.

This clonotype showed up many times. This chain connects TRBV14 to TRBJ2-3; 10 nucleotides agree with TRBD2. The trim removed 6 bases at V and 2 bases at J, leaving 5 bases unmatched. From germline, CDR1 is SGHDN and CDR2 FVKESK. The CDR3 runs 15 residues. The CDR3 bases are TGTGCCAGCAGAAGGACTAGCGGACTCACAGATACGCAGTATTTT. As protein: CASRRTSGLTDTQYF.

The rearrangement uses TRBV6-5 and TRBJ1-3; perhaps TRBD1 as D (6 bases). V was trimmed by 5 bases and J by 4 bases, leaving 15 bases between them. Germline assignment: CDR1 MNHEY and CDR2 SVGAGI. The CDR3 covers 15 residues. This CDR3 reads CASSEPRGYGNTIYF. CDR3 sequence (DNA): TGTGCCAGCAGTGAGCCCAGGGGTTACGGAAACACCATATATTTT.

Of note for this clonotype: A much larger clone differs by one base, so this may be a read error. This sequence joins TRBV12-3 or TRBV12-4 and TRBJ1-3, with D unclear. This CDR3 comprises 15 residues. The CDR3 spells CASSPDGYSGNAIYF. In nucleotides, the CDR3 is TGTGCCAGCAGTCCTGACGGCTACTCTGGAAACGCCATATATTTT.

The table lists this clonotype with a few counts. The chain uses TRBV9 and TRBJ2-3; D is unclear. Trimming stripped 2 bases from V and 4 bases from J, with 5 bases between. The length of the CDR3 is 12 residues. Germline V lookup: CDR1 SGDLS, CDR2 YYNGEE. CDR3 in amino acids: CASSVESDTQYF. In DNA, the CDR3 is TGTGCCAGCAGCGTCGAGTCAGATACGCAGTATTTT. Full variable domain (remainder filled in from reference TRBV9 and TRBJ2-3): DSGVTQTPKHLITATGQRVTLRCSPRSGDLSVYWYQQSLDQGLQFLIQYYNGEERAKGNILERFSAQQFPDLHSELNLSSLELGDSALYFCASSVESDTQYFGPGTRLTVL.

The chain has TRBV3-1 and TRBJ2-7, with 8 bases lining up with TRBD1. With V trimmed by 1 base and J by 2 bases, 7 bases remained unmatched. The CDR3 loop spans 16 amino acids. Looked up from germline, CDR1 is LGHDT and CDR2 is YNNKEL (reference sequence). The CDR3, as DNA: TGTGCCAGCAGCCAAGCTTCCGGGACAGGACCCTACGAGCAGTACTTC. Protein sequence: CASSQASGTGPYEQYF.

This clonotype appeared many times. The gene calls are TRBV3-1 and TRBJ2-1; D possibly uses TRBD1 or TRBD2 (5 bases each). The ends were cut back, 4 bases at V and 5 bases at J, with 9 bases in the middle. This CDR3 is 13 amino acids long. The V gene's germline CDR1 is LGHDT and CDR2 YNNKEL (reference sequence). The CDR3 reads CASSPVGDNEQFF. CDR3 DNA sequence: TGTGCCAGCAGCCCCGTGGGGGACAATGAGCAGTTCTTC.

CDR3 coding DNA: TGCAGCGCCGAGAGAGAGGGACGCCGGGACAGGGGGACTGGCTACACCTTC. Residues: CSAEREGRRDRGTGYTF. The J gene is TRBJ1-2, the V gene TRBV29-1, with 11 nucleotides matching TRBD1. The junction had 20 bases not matched to a gene; V was cut back by 7 bases and J by 7 bases. Germline V lookup: CDR1 SQVTM, CDR2 ANQGSEA. This CDR3 has 17 residues.